This T cell receptor beta chain was observed in a study of blood T cell repertoires in COVID-19. In the study overall: From the United States, Italy and Spain came samples of acute and convalescent COVID-19. Sources were T cells, B-cell-depleted T cells, or PBMCs; the material itself was cDNA or gDNA.

Original methodology: Cell counts per sample came from amplifying reference gene primers. Data came from immunoSEQ multiplex PCR; TCRdb stores just in-frame clones and leaves some out. The V and J calls and clone size are taken from that table; D and trimming were inferred from the DNA. The data show around 180,000 clones, less than 85% seen once. The CDR3 covers 16 residues. Trimming stripped 4 bases from V and 3 bases from J, with 16 bases between. Germline CDR1 reads LGHNA; CDR2 reads YNFKEQ. The source is a woman older than 75 with acute or convalescent COVID-19. This chain joins TRBV4-2 and TRBJ2-1, with D possibly TRBD2 on 6 matching bases. Sequencing was performed on peripheral blood. The chain's CDR3 is CASSPLRGSVYNEQFF. DNA of the CDR3: TGTGCCAGCAGCCCCCTACGGGGGAGCGTCTACAATGAGCAGTTCTTC.